This entry lists 15 T cell receptor beta chains sequenced from one sample in a study of T-cell reconstitution after alpha-beta-depleted transplantation in children. Unique molecular identifiers featured in how the TCRbeta library was prepared. TCRdb redid the calling of the PCR reads with MiXCR, one entry per CDR3 protein. The repertoire holds about 200,000 distinct CDR3 sequences, with roughly 14% as singletons. The sequencing used PBMCs from the stem cell graft donor, collected from the stem cell graft. The source of these receptors is a human donor who donated a stem cell graft to a child with acute lymphoblastic leukemia.

The chain is built from TRBV20-1 and TRBJ1-5; 12 nucleotides line up with TRBD1. The CDR3 length is 21 residues. The germline V gene has CDR1 DFQATT and CDR2 SNEGSKA (reference sequence). Trimming took 2 bases from V and 5 from J; bases not matched to a gene: 22. This CDR3 reads CSARTWGRGTGGTISYQPQHF. In DNA, the CDR3 is TGCAGTGCTAGAACATGGGGCCGAGGGACAGGGGGCACGATAAGCTATCAGCCCCAGCATTTT.

Ten or more counts support this clonotype. The chain uses TRBV12-3 or TRBV12-4 and TRBJ1-6; D not resolved. V lost 7 bases and J 12 bases, leaving 19 bases between the germline ends. The CDR3 runs to 14 residues. The DNA of the CDR3 is TGTGCCAGCAAAAATAATTCACCCCTGGAACCCCTCCACTTT. Amino acids: CASKNNSPLEPLHF.

The rearrangement uses TRBV5-1 and TRBJ2-2, with TRBD2 matching 9 bases. Germline V lookup: CDR1 SGHRS, CDR2 YFSETQ. J was trimmed by 1 base and V by 5 bases; bases with no gene match: 3. The CDR3 has 15 amino acids. The CDR3: CASRASGENTGELFF. The CDR3, as DNA: TGCGCCAGCAGGGCTAGCGGGGAGAACACCGGGGAGCTGTTTTTT.

This clonotype was seen repeatedly, ten times or more. The J gene is TRBJ1-1, the V gene TRBV12-3 or TRBV12-4; no firm D call. The CDR3 is 17 residues long. Deletions cut 5 bases from V and 1 base from J, with 20 bases between. As DNA, the CDR3 is TGTGCCAGCAGTCCTAGTGGGTCCTTTCTAAAGAACACTGAAGCTTTCTTT. This sequence encodes CASSPSGSFLKNTEAFF.

Points on this clonotype: A clone one base away is much larger, so this may be a read error. This chain uses TRBV5-1 with TRBJ2-2; TRBD1 aligns across 7 bases. This CDR3 is built from 16 residues. CDR1 SGHRS and CDR2 YFSETQ come from the germline V gene. The DNA for the CDR3 is TGCGCCAGCAGCTTGGGATTACAGGGGACGACCGGGGAGCCGTTTTTT. Its protein is CASSLGLQGTTGEPFF.

This clonotype appeared many times. J is TRBJ2-1 and V is TRBV27, with 10 bases that match TRBD2. Germline V gene sequence: CDR1 MNHEY, CDR2 SMNVEV (reference sequence). CDR3 size: 17 residues. After removal of 2 bases from V and 0 bases from J, the junction contained 4 bases not matched to a gene. The CDR3 loop reads CASSLGLAERSYNEQFF. In DNA form, the CDR3 reads TGTGCCAGCAGTTTAGGACTAGCGGAGCGCTCCTACAATGAGCAGTTCTTC.

This clonotype was recorded at least ten times. The chain recombines TRBV5-1 with TRBJ2-1; D ambiguous. CDR1 SGHRS and CDR2 YFSETQ come from the germline V gene. V was pared by 0 bases and J by 0 bases, with 10 bases between. The CDR3 sequence is 16 residues long. The CDR3 DNA reads TGCGCCAGCAGCTTGGCCCCACCGAGCTCCTACAATGAGCAGTTCTTC. This encodes CASSLAPPSSYNEQFF.

This clonotype was seen at least ten times. The chain couples TRBV12-3 or TRBV12-4 to TRBJ1-1; D unclear. V was trimmed by 0 bases and J by 1 base, leaving 9 bases between them. The CDR3 contains 15 residues. CDR3 loop: CASSLAGSPNTEAFF. The DNA of the CDR3 is TGTGCCAGCAGTTTAGCGGGCTCACCGAACACTGAAGCTTTCTTT.

This clonotype was observed once. J is TRBJ2-1 and V is TRBV7-9, with 10 nucleotides matching TRBD2. Germline V gene sequence: CDR1 SEHNR, CDR2 FQNEAQ (reference sequence). V was clipped by 4 bases and J by 0 bases; unmatched bases: 3. The CDR3 totals 16 residues. The CDR3 loop reads CASSSPSGGSYNEQFF. CDR3 nucleotide sequence: TGTGCCAGCAGCTCCCCTAGCGGGGGCTCCTACAATGAGCAGTTCTTC. The full variable domain, with the rest looked up from reference TRBV7-9 and TRBJ2-1, is DTGVSQNPRHKITKRGQNVTFRCDPISEHNRLYWYRQTLGQGPEFLTYFQNEAQLEKSRLLSDRFSAERPKGSFSTLEIQRTEQGDSAMYLCASSSPSGGSYNEQFFGPGTRLTVL.

In this sample, this clonotype turned up many times. The rearrangement links TRBV20-1 to TRBJ2-5; D is unclear. The germline CDR1 and CDR2 sequences are DFQATT and SNEGSKA (reference sequence). The CDR3 totals 15 residues. Deletions cut 0 bases from V and 5 bases from J, with 16 bases between. The CDR3 sequence is CSARDLDTFVETQYF. CDR3 nucleotide sequence: TGCAGTGCTAGAGATCTCGACACGTTCGTGGAGACCCAGTACTTC.

This clonotype was counted many times. V gene TRBV7-7 combines with J gene TRBJ1-1, with D possibly matching TRBD1 (5 bases). Per germline, CDR1 SSHAT and CDR2 FNYEAQ (reference sequence). Trimming cost V 5 bases and J 1 base, with 8 bases left between them. The CDR3 has 13 amino acids. The CDR3 DNA follows: TGTGCCAGCAGCCTCGACAGGAACACTGAAGCTTTCTTT. Encoded protein: CASSLDRNTEAFF.

This clonotype was found many times. The chain joins TRBV12-3 or TRBV12-4 to TRBJ1-4, with no clear D. This CDR3 is 16 amino acids long. The germline V and J ends were trimmed by 0 bases and 7 bases, with 15 bases remaining between them. CDR3 region: CASSLALLQLSEKLFF. For the CDR3, the DNA is TGTGCCAGCAGTTTAGCGCTGCTGCAGTTGAGTGAAAAACTGTTTTTT.

The CDR3 DNA reads TGTGCCAGTAGTATATTTTTCCTTCTAGCGGGAGGGGGCACAGATACGCAGTATTTT. The encoded protein is CASSIFFLLAGGGTDTQYF. The V gene is TRBV19, the J gene TRBJ2-3; 12 bases line up with TRBD2. CDR3 length: 19 amino acids. V shed 2 bases, J shed 1 base, and the junction held 10 bases outside the gene matches. Germline V lookup: CDR1 LNHDA, CDR2 SQIVND (reference sequence). Based on the CDR3 plus reference TRBV19 and TRBJ2-3, the full variable domain is DGGITQSPKYLFRKEGQNVTLSCEQNLNHDAMYWYRQDPGQGLRLIYYSQIVNDFQKGDIAEGYSVSREKKESFPLTVTSAQKNPTAFYLCASSIFFLLAGGGTDTQYFGPGTRLTVL.

This clonotype was seen at least ten times. The chain couples TRBV24-1 to TRBJ2-1, with 7 positions matching TRBD2. Germline values: CDR1 KGHDR, CDR2 SFDVKD. Trimming took 5 bases from V and 7 from J; bases not matched to a gene: 7. The CDR3 consists of 14 residues. The CDR3 here is CATSGSGTKNEQFF. The CDR3 DNA sequence: TGTGCCACCAGTGGCAGCGGGACTAAGAATGAGCAGTTCTTC.

This clonotype has only a few counts. The chain is built from TRBV5-6 and TRBJ2-1; a weak D match, TRBD1 (5 bases). Germline-derived CDR1 and CDR2 are SGHDT and YYEEEE. This CDR3 is 16 amino acids long. Trimming stripped 2 bases from V and 3 bases from J, with 15 bases between. The CDR3 loop is CASSFASRVFYNEQFF. As DNA, the CDR3 is TGTGCCAGCAGCTTCGCCAGCAGGGTGTTCTACAATGAGCAGTTCTTC.